Each of the 13 T cell receptor beta chains below was sequenced from the same sample in a study of blood T cell repertoires in COVID-19. The repertoire was sequenced with immunoSEQ multiplex PCR; TCRdb's copy has only in-frame clones and lacks some. The profile shows 15,000 to 20,000 clones, about 79% of them singletons. Sequencing was carried out using peripheral blood. These receptors originate from a human donor in a cohort sampled during active COVID-19.

This chain uses TRBV6-4 with TRBJ2-3, with 9 positions matching TRBD2. This CDR3 spans 15 amino acids. V dropped 1 base and J dropped 1; count of bases not matched to a gene: 0. CDR1 is MRHNA, CDR2 SNTAGT, per germline. CDR3 DNA: TGTGCCAGCAGTGACTTAGCGGGAGGCACAGATACGCAGTATTTT. Translation: CASSDLAGGTDTQYF.

The chain recombines TRBV5-1 with TRBJ2-2; 13 bases line up with TRBD2. The CDR3 has 16 amino acids. Germline CDR1 SGHRS, CDR2 YFSETQ. The V and J ends lost 4 bases and 4 bases, in that order; junction bases with no gene match: 4. As DNA, the CDR3 is TGCGCCAGCAGCCTTAGGACTAGCGGGAGCACCGGGGAGCTGTTTTTT. Its protein product is CASSLRTSGSTGELFF. Full variable domain (remainder filled in from reference TRBV5-1 and TRBJ2-2): KAGVTQTPRYLIKTRGQQVTLSCSPISGHRSVSWYQQTPGQGLQFLFEYFSETQRNKGNFPGRFSGRQFSNSRSEMNVSTLELGDSALYLCASSLRTSGSTGELFFGEGSRLTVL.

The chain combines TRBV9 with TRBJ2-2; TRBD1 agrees at 7 bases. There are 16 residues in the CDR3. Germline CDR1 is SGDLS and CDR2 is YYNGEE. V trimming: 3 bases; J trimming: 6 bases; junction bases outside the gene matches: 11. CDR3 sequence (DNA): TGTGCCAGCAGCGCCGATCCAGGGGGTATGGCCGGGGAGCTGTTTTTT. Amino acid sequence: CASSADPGGMAGELFF.

The chain combines TRBV4-1 with TRBJ1-2; D may be TRBD1 (5 bases). CDR1 is MGHRA, CDR2 YSYEKL, per germline. CDR3 length: 15 amino acids. V lost 2 bases to trimming and J lost 2 bases, with 12 bases between them. The CDR3 bases are TGCGCCAGCAGCCAAAGCCGACAGCTAAACTATGGCTACACCTTC. It is translated as CASSQSRQLNYGYTF.

The chain carries TRBV6-4 and TRBJ2-2; D gene ambiguous. CDR1 and CDR2 from the germline V gene are MRHNA and SNTAGT. V was pared by 2 bases and J by 3 bases, with 13 bases between. This CDR3 contains 16 residues. The CDR3 protein is CASSDSQVLHTGELFF. CDR3 in DNA: TGTGCCAGCAGTGACAGCCAAGTATTGCACACCGGGGAGCTGTTTTTT.

The chain joins TRBV13 to TRBJ2-3; D is possibly TRBD2 (5 bases). Germline assignment: CDR1 PRHDT and CDR2 FYEKMQ (reference sequence). The V and J ends lost 4 bases and 2 bases respectively, with 13 bases between them. The CDR3 is 15 residues long. In DNA form, the CDR3 reads TGTGCCAGCAGCTCCGAACGGGGATACACAGATACGCAGTATTTT. As protein: CASSSERGYTDTQYF.

The chain employs TRBV24-1 and TRBJ1-2; D not certain. V dropped 5 bases and J dropped 3 bases, with 9 bases sitting between them. From germline, CDR1 is KGHDR and CDR2 SFDVKD. CDR3 length: 13 amino acids. The CDR3 DNA is TGTGCCACCAGTGGGAACAGTCACTATGGCTACACCTTC. Its protein product is CATSGNSHYGYTF.

The gene calls are TRBV6-5 and TRBJ2-3, with 7 positions matching TRBD1. Germline V lookup: CDR1 MNHEY, CDR2 SVGAGI. The CDR3 sequence is 13 residues long. The V and J ends lost 6 bases and 6 bases, in that order; junction bases with no gene match: 6. The CDR3, as DNA: TGTGCCAGCAGCCGACAGGGAACGGATACGCAGTATTTT. This codes for CASSRQGTDTQYF.

Within the sample, this clone is medium-sized. The gene calls are TRBV7-2 and TRBJ2-2, with a possible D match to TRBD2 (6 bases). There are 16 residues in the CDR3. Germline V gene lookup returns CDR1 SGHTA and CDR2 FQGNSA. Trimming removed 5 bases from V and 0 bases from J, with 13 bases in between. The CDR3 region is CASSNPRGTNTGELFF. Here the CDR3 DNA reads TGTGCCAGCAGCAATCCTCGGGGGACGAACACCGGGGAGCTGTTTTTT.

This clone qualifies as medium-sized. This sequence joins TRBV20-1 and TRBJ2-1, with TRBD2 matching over 10 bases. The V segment lost 3 bases and the J segment 2 bases; nucleotides outside the gene matches: 1. The CDR3 loop spans 14 amino acids. Germline-derived CDR1 and CDR2 are DFQATT and SNEGSKA (reference sequence). The CDR3: CSASGTSAYNEQFF. The CDR3 bases are TGCAGTGCTAGTGGGACTAGCGCCTACAATGAGCAGTTCTTC.

The J gene is TRBJ2-5, the V gene TRBV7-8, with a tentative D call TRBD2 (6 bases). Trimming cost V 5 bases and J 5 bases, with 24 bases left between them. The CDR3 spans 17 residues. The V gene's germline CDR1 is SGHVS and CDR2 FQNEAQ. The CDR3 nucleotides read TGTGCCAGCAGCCTAACAACCGGGACTCTCAGTCGGGAGACCCAGTACTTC. Residues: CASSLTTGTLSRETQYF.

V gene TRBV5-1 combines with J gene TRBJ2-1; TRBD2 agrees at 13 bases. CDR1 and CDR2 from the germline V gene are SGHRS and YFSETQ. The CDR3 has 16 amino acids. The J segment lost 9 bases and the V segment lost 2 bases, leaving 8 bases of the junction unmatched. The CDR3 sequence is CASSFWTSGSGGEQFF. The CDR3 bases are TGCGCCAGCAGCTTTTGGACTAGCGGGAGCGGGGGTGAGCAGTTCTTC.

The rearrangement links TRBV19 to TRBJ2-5, with D hard to call. The CDR3 has 15 amino acids. With 2 bases removed from V and 5 bases from J, the gap between germline ends came to 15 bases. Germline CDR1 LNHDA, CDR2 SQIVND (reference sequence). DNA of the CDR3: TGTGCCAGTAGTATAACCAGCACGGGTGTTGAGACCCAGTACTTC. Protein product: CASSITSTGVETQYF.